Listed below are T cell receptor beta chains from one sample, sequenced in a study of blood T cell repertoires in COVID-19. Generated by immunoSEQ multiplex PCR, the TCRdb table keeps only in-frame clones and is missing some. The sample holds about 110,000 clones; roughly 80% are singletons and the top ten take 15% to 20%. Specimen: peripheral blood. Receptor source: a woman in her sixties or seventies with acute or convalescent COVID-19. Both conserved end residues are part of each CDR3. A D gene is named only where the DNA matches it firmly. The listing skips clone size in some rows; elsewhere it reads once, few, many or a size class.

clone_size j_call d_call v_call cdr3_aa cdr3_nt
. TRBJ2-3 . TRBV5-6 CASSLPVRRSTDTQYF TGTGCCAGCAGCTTGCCAGTACGGAGAAGCACAGATACGCAGTATTTT
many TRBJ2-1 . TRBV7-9 CASSHRPANEQFF TGTGCCAGCAGCCACAGACCGGCGAATGAGCAGTTCTTC
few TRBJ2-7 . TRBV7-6 CASSPGTGGGSLTKQYF TGTGCCAGCAGCCCCGGTACAGGTGGGGGGTCCCTCACAAAGCAGTACTTC
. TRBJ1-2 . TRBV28 CASAPHGNYGYTF TGTGCCAGCGCCCCCCACGGTAACTATGGCTACACCTTC
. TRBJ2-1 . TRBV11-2 CASTQGSSAYNEQFF TGTGCCAGCACCCAAGGGAGTTCGGCCTACAATGAGCAGTTCTTC
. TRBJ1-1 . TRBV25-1 CASSELRGEAFF TGTGCCAGCAGTGAATTAAGGGGTGAAGCTTTCTTT
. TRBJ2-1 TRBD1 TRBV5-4 CASSSQGDRQFF TGTGCCAGCAGCTCCCAGGGGGACAGGCAGTTCTTC
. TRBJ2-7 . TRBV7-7 CASSLSTGLGEQYF TGTGCTAGCAGCTTATCGACAGGCTTGGGGGAGCAGTACTTC
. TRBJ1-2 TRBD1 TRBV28 CASSLFRGHGYTF TGTGCCAGCAGTTTATTCAGGGGGCACGGCTACACCTTC
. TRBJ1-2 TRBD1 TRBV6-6 CASSYKGGNYGYTF TGTGCCAGCAGTTACAAAGGGGGCAACTATGGCTACACCTTC
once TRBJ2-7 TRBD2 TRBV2 CASSTGTREYF TGTGCCAGCAGCACCGGGACTAGGGAGTACTTC
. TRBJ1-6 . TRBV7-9 CASSLDAGADSPLHF TGTGCCAGCAGCTTAGACGCAGGGGCGGATTCACCCCTCCACTTT
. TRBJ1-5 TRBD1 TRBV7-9 CASSLGDRVQPQHF TGTGCCAGCAGCTTAGGGGACAGGGTACAGCCCCAGCATTTT
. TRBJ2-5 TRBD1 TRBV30 CAWSRQGAGTQYF TGTGCCTGGAGCAGACAGGGGGCCGGGACCCAGTACTTC
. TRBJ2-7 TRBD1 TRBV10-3 CAIRGTVFEQYF TGTGCCATCAGGGGGACAGTTTTCGAGCAGTACTTC
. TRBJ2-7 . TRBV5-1 CASSARGGYEQYF TGCGCCAGCAGCGCAAGGGGGGGATACGAGCAGTACTTC
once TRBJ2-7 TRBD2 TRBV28 CASGLAGSYEQYF TGTGCCAGCGGGTTAGCGGGTTCCTACGAGCAGTACTTC
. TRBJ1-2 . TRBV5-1 CASSFLTDYGYTF TGCGCCAGCAGCTTTCTGACAGACTATGGCTACACCTTC
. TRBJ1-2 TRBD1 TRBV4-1 CASSLNRQGKAAYGYTF TGCGCCAGCAGCCTCAATCGACAGGGGAAGGCGGCCTATGGCTACACCTTC
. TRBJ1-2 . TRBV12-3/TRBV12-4 CARGGSNYGYTF TGTGCCAGGGGGGGGTCTAACTATGGCTACACCTTC
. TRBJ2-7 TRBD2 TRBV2 CASAERGGPYEQYF TGTGCCAGCGCCGAGCGGGGGGGCCCTTACGAGCAGTACTTC
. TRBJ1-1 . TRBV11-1 CASSLAGGSEAFF TGTGCCAGCAGCTTAGCTGGGGGCTCTGAAGCTTTCTTT
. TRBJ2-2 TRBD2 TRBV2 CASRDLAGGNTGELFF TGTGCCAGCAGGGATCTAGCGGGGGGGAACACCGGGGAGCTGTTTTTT
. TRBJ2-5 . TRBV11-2 CASSPRGGETQYF TGTGCCAGCAGCCCCCGGGGTGGAGAGACCCAGTACTTC
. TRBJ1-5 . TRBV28 CASNGRRGTDQPQHF TGTGCCAGCAACGGGCGACGGGGGACCGATCAGCCCCAGCATTTT
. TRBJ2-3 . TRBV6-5 CASSSRADTQYF TGTGCCAGCAGTTCCCGGGCAGATACGCAGTATTTT
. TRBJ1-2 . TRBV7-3 CASSSGQSASYGYTF TGTGCCAGCAGCTCAGGACAGTCCGCCAGCTATGGCTACACCTTC
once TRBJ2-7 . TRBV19 CASSIRRDWGRNEQYF TGTGCCAGTAGTATAAGGCGCGATTGGGGGAGGAACGAGCAGTACTTC
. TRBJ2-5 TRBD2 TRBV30 CAWSTGRPGQETQYF TGTGCCTGGAGTACCGGGAGGCCGGGGCAAGAGACCCAGTACTTC
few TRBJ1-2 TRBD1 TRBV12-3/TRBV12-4 CASNLGQHYGYTF TGTGCCAGCAACCTGGGACAGCACTATGGCTACACCTTC
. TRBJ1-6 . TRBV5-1 CASSLSRGANNSPLHF TGCGCCAGCAGCTTGAGCAGGGGCGCAAATAATTCACCCCTCCACTTT
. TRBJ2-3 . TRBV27 CASSSPQVLGSTDTQYF TGTGCCAGCAGTTCCCCCCAGGTGCTGGGCAGCACAGATACGCAGTATTTT
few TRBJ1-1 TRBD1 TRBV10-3 CAIREQGDTEAFF TGTGCCATCAGGGAACAGGGGGACACTGAAGCTTTCTTT
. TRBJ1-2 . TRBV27 CASSPGYSYGYTF TGTGCCAGCAGTCCAGGGTATAGCTATGGCTACACCTTC
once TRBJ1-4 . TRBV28 CASSPRTAINEKLFF TGTGCCAGCAGTCCTAGGACAGCGATAAATGAAAAACTGTTTTTT
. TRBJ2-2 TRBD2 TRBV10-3 CAIRTSGNTGELFF TGTGCCATCAGGACTAGCGGGAACACCGGGGAGCTGTTTTTT
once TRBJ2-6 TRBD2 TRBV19 CASTDGGLAGAGANVLTF TGTGCCAGTACCGATGGAGGACTAGCGGGGGCTGGGGCCAACGTCCTGACTTTC
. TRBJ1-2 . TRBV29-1 CSEGGGYTF TGCAGTGAGGGAGGTGGCTACACCTTC
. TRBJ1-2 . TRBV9 CASSVGAGANYGYTF TGTGCCAGCAGCGTAGGGGCGGGAGCTAACTATGGCTACACCTTC
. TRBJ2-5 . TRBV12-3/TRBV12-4 CASSSIGGETQYF TGTGCCAGCAGTTCCATAGGGGGAGAGACCCAGTACTTC
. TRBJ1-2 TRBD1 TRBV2 CASRRTGNGYTF TGTGCCAGCAGGAGGACAGGGAATGGCTACACCTTC
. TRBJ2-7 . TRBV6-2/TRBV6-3 CASSYSRRPPF TGTGCCAGCAGTTACTCGAGGCGGCCTCCCTTC
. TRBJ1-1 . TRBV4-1 CASSLEGHTEAFF TGCGCCAGCAGCCTCGAGGGTCACACTGAAGCTTTCTTT
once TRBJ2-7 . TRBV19 CASSITGSYEQYF TGTGCCAGTAGTATAACGGGTTCCTACGAGCAGTACTTC
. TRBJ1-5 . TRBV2 CASSVRGNQPQHF TGTGCCAGCAGTGTGCGGGGCAATCAGCCCCAGCATTTT
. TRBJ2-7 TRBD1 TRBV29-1 CSVSSRDRGYEQYF TGCAGCGTTTCCTCCAGGGACAGGGGGTACGAGCAGTACTTC
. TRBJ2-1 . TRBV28 CASSLGQGNNEQFF TGTGCCAGCAGTTTGGGTCAGGGGAACAATGAGCAGTTCTTC
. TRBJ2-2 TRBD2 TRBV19 CASSKLAGPGELFF TGTGCCAGTAGCAAACTAGCGGGGCCCGGGGAGCTGTTTTTT
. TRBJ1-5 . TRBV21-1 CASSKVAGEKPQHF TGTGCCAGCAGCAAAGTGGCGGGGGAGAAGCCCCAGCATTTT
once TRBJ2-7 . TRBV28 CASSEAVRQYF TGTGCCAGCAGTGAGGCCGTTCGGCAGTACTTC
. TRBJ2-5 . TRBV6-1 CASSEIYRETQYF TGTGCCAGCAGTGAAATCTACCGGGAGACCCAGTACTTC
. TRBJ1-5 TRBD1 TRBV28 CASTEGGLRQGQAQHF TGTGCCAGCACCGAGGGGGGTCTCCGACAGGGCCAAGCCCAGCATTTT
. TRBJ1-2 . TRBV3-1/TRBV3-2 CASRLSPAESYTF TGTGCCAGCCGCCTCTCACCTGCGGAGAGCTACACCTTC
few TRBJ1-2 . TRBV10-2 CASNGEYGYTF TGCGCCAGCAACGGGGAGTATGGCTACACCTTC
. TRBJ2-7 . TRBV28 CASSPRTGLSSYEQYF TGTGCCAGCAGTCCAAGAACAGGGCTGAGCTCCTACGAGCAGTACTTC